What follows are 17 T cell receptor beta chains derived from one specimen sequenced in a study of cytomegalovirus exposure and HLA in healthy donors. PCR amplification relied on 60 Vbeta primers (plus 13 Jbeta primers). TCRdb keeps only in-frame clones here, not all; method: immunoSEQ multiplex PCR. The profile shows 150,000 to 200,000 clones, about 64% of them singletons. Sequenced: PBMCs. Receptor source: a man in his forties or fifties in good health and CMV-seronegative.

The chain recombines TRBV28 with TRBJ1-2; possibly TRBD1 for D (5 bases). The CDR3 extends over 14 amino acids. The germline V gene has CDR1 MDHEN and CDR2 SYDVKM. V lost 2 bases and J lost 0, with 7 bases in between. The CDR3 protein is CASSLPGTNYGYTF. As DNA, the CDR3 is TGTGCCAGCAGTTTACCAGGGACTAACTATGGCTACACCTTC.

In nucleotides, the CDR3 is TGTGCCAGCAGTCAATACTTAGCCCTGTACAATGAGCAGTTCTTC. Translating gives CASSQYLALYNEQFF. The rearrangement uses TRBV27 and TRBJ2-1, with no clear D. Trimming pared 5 bases from V and 4 bases from J, leaving 15 bases between. This CDR3 spans 15 amino acids. The V gene's germline CDR1 is MNHEY and CDR2 SMNVEV (reference sequence).

In this sample, this clone turned up a few times. The rearrangement uses TRBV5-6 and TRBJ1-1; D is possibly TRBD1 (6 bases). CDR3 length: 12 residues. Germline V lookup: CDR1 SGHDT, CDR2 YYEEEE. The V end was cut by 0 bases, the J end by 9 bases, with 9 bases between. For the CDR3, the DNA is TGTGCCAGCAGCTTGGCTACAGGGCAAGCTTTCTTT. It codes for CASSLATGQAFF.

The V and J genes are TRBV11-2 and TRBJ2-7; D is perhaps TRBD1 (5 bases). From germline, CDR1 is SGHAT and CDR2 FQNNGV. V shed 5 bases and J shed 0 bases, with 11 bases lying between them. The CDR3 is made up of 14 amino acids. The DNA of the CDR3 is TGTGCCAGCAGCACTGGACATCGCTCCTACGAGCAGTACTTC. Its translation is CASSTGHRSYEQYF.

This chain links TRBV7-9 with TRBJ1-3; no clear D gene. CDR1 is SEHNR, CDR2 FQNEAQ, per germline (reference sequence). There are 17 residues in the CDR3. Trimming removed 3 bases from V and 0 bases from J, with 15 bases in between. The CDR3 DNA is TGTGCCAGCAGCTTCGCGGCAGTAGGCCGCTCTGGAAACACCATATATTTT. Residues: CASSFAAVGRSGNTIYF. Combining the CDR3 with reference TRBV7-9 and TRBJ1-3 gives the whole variable domain DTGVSQNPRHKITKRGQNVTFRCDPISEHNRLYWYRQTLGQGPEFLTYFQNEAQLEKSRLLSDRFSAERPKGSFSTLEIQRTEQGDSAMYLCASSFAAVGRSGNTIYFGEGSWLTVV.

V usage is TRBV19 and J usage is TRBJ1-5, with a weak D call TRBD1 (6 bases). The V gene lost 5 bases and the J gene lost 3 bases, with 11 bases spanning the gap. CDR1 is LNHDA and CDR2 is SQIVND in the germline V gene (reference sequence). The CDR3 runs to 14 residues. The CDR3 DNA follows: TGTGCCAGTAGTGGGGGCGTGATCAATCAGCCCCAGCATTTT. Amino acids: CASSGGVINQPQHF. The entire variable domain, with the rest obtained from reference TRBV19 and TRBJ1-5, is as follows: DGGITQSPKYLFRKEGQNVTLSCEQNLNHDAMYWYRQDPGQGLRLIYYSQIVNDFQKGDIAEGYSVSREKKESFPLTVTSAQKNPTAFYLCASSGGVINQPQHFGDGTRLSIL.

The V gene is TRBV5-1, the J gene TRBJ1-1, with D possibly being TRBD1 (5 bases). V was pared by 3 bases and J by 4 bases, with 13 bases between. This CDR3 region has 14 residues. Germline CDR1 and CDR2: SGHRS and YFSETQ. CDR3 sequence reads: CASSSDGGGTEAFF. CDR3 nucleotide sequence: TGCGCCAGCAGCTCGGACGGGGGGGGCACTGAAGCTTTCTTT.

The gene calls are TRBV7-6 and TRBJ2-5, with D perhaps matching TRBD2 (7 bases). Trimming stripped 7 bases from V and 5 bases from J, with 17 bases between. The CDR3 totals 14 residues. Germline V gives CDR1 SGHVS, CDR2 FNYEAQ. CDR3 nucleotides: TGTGCCAGCACCCTAGGGGGGGGCTTCGAGACCCAGTACTTC. It translates to CASTLGGGFETQYF.

This chain's CDR3 is CASSLQWGYTF. As DNA, the CDR3 is TGCGCCAGCAGCTTGCAGTGGGGCTACACCTTC. V usage is TRBV5-1 and J usage is TRBJ1-2; no firm D call. The CDR3 sequence is 11 residues long. V was shortened by 1 base and J by 8 bases, with 6 bases between the two germline ends. The V gene's germline CDR1 is SGHRS and CDR2 YFSETQ.

This rearrangement joins TRBV6-1 to TRBJ2-7; 7 positions agree with TRBD2. Germline V CDR1 and CDR2: MNHNS, SASEGT. CDR3 length equals 15 residues. Unmatched junction bases numbered 4, after V lost 0 bases and J lost 2 bases. In DNA, the CDR3 is TGTGCCAGCAGTGAAGCCGGGAGGCCGGCCTACGAGCAGTACTTC. Amino acid sequence: CASSEAGRPAYEQYF.

The count of this clone is one. V and J are TRBV6-5 and TRBJ1-1, with D possibly being TRBD1 (6 bases). Deletions cut 7 bases from V and 5 bases from J, with 20 bases between. In germline, CDR1 is MNHEY, CDR2 SVGAGI. The length of the CDR3 is 15 residues. CDR3 nucleotides: TGTGCCAGCACCTCCCTGGGGACTAGGGGGACTGAAGCTTTCTTT. Encoded protein: CASTSLGTRGTEAFF.

The gene calls are TRBV28 and TRBJ1-2; TRBD1 matches at 7 bases. V lost 4 bases to trimming and J lost 4 bases; unmatched junction nucleotides: 6. Germline V lookup: CDR1 MDHEN, CDR2 SYDVKM. CDR3 length: 14 amino acids. CDR3 sequence reads: CASSSPGTVYGYTF. The CDR3 bases are TGTGCCAGCAGTTCTCCCGGGACAGTCTATGGCTACACCTTC.

V usage is TRBV6-5 and J usage is TRBJ2-7, with 8 bases fitting TRBD1. V lost 8 bases to trimming and J lost 1 base; unmatched junction nucleotides: 7. The CDR3 spans 14 residues. The germline CDR1 and CDR2 sequences are MNHEY and SVGAGI. The CDR3 nucleotides read TGTGCCAGCGGGAGCCGGGACAGGTCCTACGAGCAGTACTTC. It is translated as CASGSRDRSYEQYF.

The genes are TRBV27 and TRBJ1-2; D perhaps matches TRBD1 (6 bases). The CDR3 consists of 13 residues. Germline CDR1 reads MNHEY; CDR2 reads SMNVEV (reference sequence). V was trimmed by 3 bases and J by 7 bases, leaving 12 bases between them. For the CDR3, the DNA is TGTGCCAGCAGTTTTTCGGGCAGGGGTGGCTACACCTTC. It is translated as CASSFSGRGGYTF.

The chain couples TRBV7-8 to TRBJ1-5, with 7 nucleotides matching TRBD1. The CDR3 is 16 amino acids. CDR1 and CDR2 from the germline V gene are SGHVS and FQNEAQ. After removal of 4 bases from V and 3 bases from J, the junction contained 9 bases not matched to a gene. Here the CDR3 DNA reads TGTGCCAGCAGCTCCCCTACAGGGGCGCTCAATCAGCCCCAGCATTTT. It encodes CASSSPTGALNQPQHF.

The chain joins TRBV5-1 to TRBJ1-1; 7 nucleotides align to TRBD1. The CDR3 runs to 15 residues. The germline V gene encodes CDR1 SGHRS and CDR2 YFSETQ. The V segment lost 0 bases and the J segment 0 bases; nucleotides outside the gene matches: 2. This chain's CDR3 is CASSLVDRVNTEAFF. In DNA form, the CDR3 reads TGCGCCAGCAGCTTGGTAGACAGGGTGAACACTGAAGCTTTCTTT.

This clone was found a few times. V gene TRBV11-3 combines with J gene TRBJ2-1, with 8 bases fitting TRBD2. V shed 3 bases, J shed 10 bases, and the junction held 11 bases outside the gene matches. CDR1 and CDR2 from the germline V gene are SGHNT and YENEEA. The CDR3 has 15 amino acids. CDR3 in DNA: TGTGCCAGCAGCTTGCAGAGGCGGGGGGCGGGGGAGCAGTTCTTC. This sequence encodes CASSLQRRGAGEQFF.